This TCR beta chain was obtained from a study of CD8 T cells in ankylosing spondylitis. Via MiXCR, TCRdb re-called the 5' RACE reads, giving one row per CDR3 protein. The sample yields about 27,000 distinct CDR3 sequences, roughly 7.9% seen once. V lost 0 bases and J lost 4; bases outside the gene matches: 6. Germline V CDR1 and CDR2: SGHRS, YFSETQ. The CDR3 loop spans 16 amino acids. General study results and limits: Reported data indicate significant enrichment of disease-linked clones within matched ankylosing spondylitis synovial fluid. Relatively rare in peripheral blood, disease-linked clones were also CD8+.

This clonotype was counted only a few times. Its antigen remains unknown. This chain connects TRBV5-1 to TRBJ2-2, with TRBD1 identical over 7 bases. The receptor was derived from a male donor with ankylosing spondylitis or in good health (not recorded which). Sequenced material: blood. Written as DNA, the CDR3 is TGCGCCAGCAGCTTGGCCCGGGACAGCCGCACCGGGGAGCTGTTTTTT. Translated, it gives CASSLARDSRTGELFF. Complete variable domain (other parts from reference TRBV5-1 and TRBJ2-2): KAGVTQTPRYLIKTRGQQVTLSCSPISGHRSVSWYQQTPGQGLQFLFEYFSETQRNKGNFPGRFSGRQFSNSRSEMNVSTLELGDSALYLCASSLARDSRTGELFFGEGSRLTVL.